Shown below are 32 T cell receptor beta chains from a single sample sequenced in a study of blood T cell repertoires in COVID-19. The table came from immunoSEQ multiplex PCR; TCRdb's copy has only in-frame clones and leaves some out. The sample includes about 200,000 clones, about 80% of them seen just once. Source material: peripheral blood. Receptors originate from a human donor with acute or convalescent COVID-19. The donor label of this sample is uncertain.

The V gene is TRBV7-9, the J gene TRBJ1-5; D gene ambiguous. Trimming removed 1 base at V and 4 bases at J, with 5 bases between. The CDR3 spans 13 residues. Germline assignment: CDR1 SEHNR and CDR2 FQNEAQ (reference sequence). This CDR3 is CASSLVGNQPQHF. The CDR3 DNA reads TGTGCCAGCAGCTTAGTCGGGAATCAGCCCCAGCATTTT.

The rearrangement uses TRBV19 and TRBJ1-4; TRBD1 is a possible D gene (5 bases). Germline lookup yields CDR1 LNHDA and CDR2 SQIVND (reference sequence). This CDR3 comprises 16 residues. Trimming cost V 6 bases and J 10 bases, with 24 bases left between them. The CDR3 nucleotides are TGTGCCAGTAGAACCTTCATTGGGGCACGAAGCCGAAAACTGTTTTTT. It yields the protein CASRTFIGARSRKLFF.

CDR3 DNA: TGTGCCAGCGGACCTCACGACTACCGTTCCGAGCAGTACTTC. It translates to CASGPHDYRSEQYF. V and J are TRBV6-5 and TRBJ2-7; D perhaps matches TRBD2 (5 bases). The CDR3 consists of 14 residues. CDR1 and CDR2 from the germline V gene are MNHEY and SVGAGI. Between the trimmed V and J ends, which lost 8 bases and 6 bases, there was a span of 20 bases.

CDR3 in DNA: TGCGCCAGCAGCTCCGGGACTTTAAACACCGGGGAGCTGTTTTTT. Translated: CASSSGTLNTGELFF. This chain joins TRBV5-1 and TRBJ2-2, with TRBD2 as a possible D gene (6 bases). Looked up from germline, CDR1 is SGHRS and CDR2 is YFSETQ. This CDR3 spans 15 amino acids. Trimming took off 3 bases at V and 2 bases at J, with 11 bases between the two ends.

The V and J genes are TRBV27 and TRBJ1-1; maybe TRBD1 (5 bases). The CDR3 runs 14 residues. Per germline, CDR1 MNHEY and CDR2 SMNVEV (reference sequence). The V end was cut by 6 bases, the J end by 1 base, with 12 bases between. The CDR3 is CASRRDLWNTEAFF. The CDR3 bases are TGTGCCAGCAGGCGGGACCTATGGAACACTGAAGCTTTCTTT.

In this sample, this clone turned up once. The chain links TRBV5-1 to TRBJ2-2; D is undetermined. The CDR3 consists of 14 residues. Trimming removed 0 bases from V and 1 base from J, with 4 bases in between. Germline assignment: CDR1 SGHRS and CDR2 YFSETQ. The CDR3 protein is CASSLDRNTGELFF. The CDR3 DNA is TGCGCCAGCAGCTTGGACAGGAACACCGGGGAGCTGTTTTTT.

This clone was observed a handful of times. The V gene is TRBV6-6, the J gene TRBJ1-1; D not resolved. Looked up from germline, CDR1 is MNHNY and CDR2 is SVGAGI (reference sequence). The CDR3 covers 15 residues. Deletions cut 7 bases from V and 5 bases from J, with 20 bases between. CDR3 sequence (DNA): TGTGCCAGCATCCCGGCCCGAGCCGGGGTGACTGAAGCTTTCTTT. Translated, it gives CASIPARAGVTEAFF.

This clone was observed a few times. The V gene is TRBV6-5, the J gene TRBJ1-1, with 7 bases identical to TRBD1. Germline CDR1 reads MNHEY; CDR2 reads SVGAGI. With V trimmed by 4 bases and J by 8 bases, 7 bases remained unmatched. The CDR3 consists of 13 residues. The CDR3 DNA sequence: TGTGCCAGCAGTTCCCCCGGGACAGCCGAAGCTTTCTTT. This sequence encodes CASSSPGTAEAFF.

The genes are TRBV11-2 and TRBJ2-7; 9 nucleotides match TRBD2. V lost 5 bases to trimming and J lost 1 base; unmatched junction nucleotides: 9. The CDR3 runs 16 residues. Looked up from germline, CDR1 is SGHAT and CDR2 is FQNNGV. Here the CDR3 DNA reads TGTGCCAGCAGCAGCCGGGCTAGCGGGGTGTCCTACGAGCAGTACTTC. Protein sequence: CASSSRASGVSYEQYF. Drawing the rest from reference TRBV11-2 and TRBJ2-7, the complete variable domain is EAGVAQSPRYKIIEKRQSVAFWCNPISGHATLYWYQQILGQGPKLLIQFQNNGVVDDSQLPKDRFSAERLKGVDSTLKIQPAKLEDSAVYLCASSSRASGVSYEQYFGPGTRLTVT.

The V and J genes are TRBV6-4 and TRBJ2-2, with D possibly TRBD1 on 5 matching bases. Germline lookup yields CDR1 MRHNA and CDR2 SNTAGT. This CDR3 region has 14 residues. The germline V and J ends were trimmed by 6 bases and 4 bases, with 12 bases remaining between them. DNA for the CDR3: TGTGCCAGCAGACCCGAGACAGCCACCGGGGAGCTGTTTTTT. This codes for CASRPETATGELFF.

This rearrangement joins TRBV7-8 to TRBJ2-7; D gene ambiguous. The CDR3 is made up of 15 amino acids. Per the germline V gene, CDR1 is SGHVS and CDR2 is FQNEAQ. Trimming pared 5 bases from V and 2 bases from J, leaving 16 bases between. The CDR3 DNA reads as TGTGCCAGCAGCCGAATTATTGTCGGTACCTACGAGCAGTACTTC. This encodes CASSRIIVGTYEQYF.

This clone showed up just a few times. Other DNA sequences in the sample encode the same CDR3. This chain connects TRBV2 to TRBJ1-3; 8 nucleotides match TRBD1. The CDR3 extends over 15 amino acids. Per germline, CDR1 SNHLY and CDR2 FYNNEI. After removal of 4 bases from V and 0 bases from J, the junction contained 2 bases not matched to a gene. CDR3 nucleotide sequence: TGTGCCAGCAGTGCGGACAGGGTCTCTGGAAACACCATATATTTT. The encoded protein is CASSADRVSGNTIYF.

The chain has TRBV7-2 and TRBJ2-5; D remains unclear. In germline, CDR1 is SGHTA, CDR2 FQGNSA. Trimming left V 1 base short and J 4 bases short, with 10 bases between. The CDR3 loop spans 14 amino acids. The CDR3 DNA sequence: TGTGCCAGCAGCTTAGACCGGTCTCGAGAGACCCAGTACTTC. It is translated as CASSLDRSRETQYF.

This clone was seen only a few times. The chain has TRBV28 and TRBJ1-2; D not resolved. V dropped 8 bases and J dropped 4 bases, with 17 bases sitting between them. The CDR3 is 14 amino acids. The V gene's germline CDR1 is MDHEN and CDR2 SYDVKM. Here the CDR3 reads CASGSPGVSYGYTF. As DNA, the CDR3 is TGTGCCAGCGGCTCTCCCGGGGTATCCTATGGCTACACCTTC.

This chain connects TRBV6-5 to TRBJ2-2; perhaps TRBD2 as D (6 bases). V gave up 0 bases and J gave up 6 bases, with 14 bases separating them. The CDR3 consists of 16 residues. Germline assignment: CDR1 MNHEY and CDR2 SVGAGI. The CDR3 DNA is TGTGCCAGCAGTTACTCCACGGGAGTCGGGTCCGGGGAGCTGTTTTTT. Its protein product is CASSYSTGVGSGELFF.

The CDR3, as DNA: TGTGCCAGCAGTTTCGAAGGGGGCGGTGAAAAACTGTTTTTT. It yields the protein CASSFEGGGEKLFF. V gene TRBV28 combines with J gene TRBJ1-4, with TRBD1 matching over 7 bases. CDR1 is MDHEN and CDR2 is SYDVKM in the germline V gene. V shed 3 bases, J shed 7 bases, and the junction held 5 bases outside the gene matches. This CDR3 is 14 amino acids long. Together with reference TRBV28 and TRBJ1-4, the CDR3 gives the full variable domain: DVKVTQSSRYLVKRTGEKVFLECVQDMDHENMFWYRQDPGLGLRLIYFSYDVKMKEKGDIPEGYSVSREKKERFSLILESASTNQTSMYLCASSFEGGGEKLFFGSGTQLSVL.

This clone showed up just once. J is TRBJ2-1 and V is TRBV20-1; TRBD1 matches at 9 bases. The junction had 4 bases not matched to a gene; V was cut back by 3 bases and J by 7 bases. The germline CDR1 and CDR2 sequences are DFQATT and SNEGSKA (reference sequence). The CDR3 loop spans 13 amino acids. DNA for the CDR3: TGCAGTGCTAGTTCCGGGACAGGGAATGAGCAGTTCTTC. Translated, it gives CSASSGTGNEQFF.

The chain has TRBV3-1 (or the pseudogene TRBV3-2) and TRBJ1-2; tentative D call: TRBD1 (5 bases). Trimming left V 3 bases short and J 6 bases short, with 14 bases between. Germline CDR1 LGHDT, CDR2 YNNKEL (reference sequence). The CDR3 extends over 14 amino acids. The CDR3: CASSHFGGSDGYTF. In DNA form, the CDR3 reads TGTGCCAGCAGCCACTTTGGGGGGTCGGATGGCTACACCTTC.

The V call is TRBV6-2 or TRBV6-3, the J call TRBJ1-5, with unresolved D. V was cut by 4 bases and J by 1 base, with 5 bases left in between. Per germline, CDR1 MNHEY and CDR2 SVGEGT. The CDR3 sequence is 13 residues long. CDR3 nucleotides: TGTGCCAGCAGTTCTAGGAGCAATCAGCCCCAGCATTTT. Translation gives CASSSRSNQPQHF.

The genes are TRBV5-4 and TRBJ1-2; 10 bases agree with TRBD1. J was trimmed by 4 bases and V by 0 bases; bases with no gene match: 6. The CDR3 runs 16 residues. Germline values: CDR1 SGHNT, CDR2 YYREEE (reference sequence). This CDR3 is CASSLARQGARYGYTF. The CDR3 coding sequence is TGTGCCAGCAGCTTGGCCAGACAGGGGGCGCGCTATGGCTACACCTTC.

The chain employs TRBV30 and TRBJ1-1; D unresolved. CDR1 GTSNPN and CDR2 SVGIG come from the germline V gene (reference sequence). CDR3 length equals 11 residues. Trimming removed 1 base at V and 4 bases at J, with 4 bases between. CDR3 sequence reads: CAWSAVTEAFF. For the CDR3, the DNA is TGTGCCTGGAGTGCGGTCACTGAAGCTTTCTTT.

The chain has TRBV4-2 and TRBJ2-3; TRBD1 might be the D (5 bases). The CDR3 is made up of 16 amino acids. Trimming took off 5 bases at V and 0 bases at J, with 15 bases between the two ends. CDR1 and CDR2 (germline): LGHNA, YNFKEQ. CDR3 DNA sequence: TGTGCCAGCAGCTCAAAGGCAGGGCCCAGCACAGATACGCAGTATTTT. Protein product: CASSSKAGPSTDTQYF.

This chain connects TRBV6-5 to TRBJ2-3; 12 nucleotides align to TRBD2. The V segment lost 10 bases and the J segment 6 bases; nucleotides outside the gene matches: 8. CDR3 length: 14 amino acids. The germline gives CDR1 MNHEY, CDR2 SVGAGI. The CDR3 sequence: CAIRTSGARDTQYF. The CDR3 DNA reads as TGTGCCATCCGGACTAGCGGGGCACGGGATACGCAGTATTTT.

This chain joins TRBV11-2 and TRBJ1-6; D gene uncertain. CDR1 SGHAT and CDR2 FQNNGV come from the germline V gene. V lost 1 base and J lost 0, with 13 bases in between. CDR3 length: 18 residues. CDR3 sequence (DNA): TGTGCCAGCAGCTTAGGACCCCGAGGCCGCTCCTATAATTCACCCCTCCACTTT. Amino acid sequence: CASSLGPRGRSYNSPLHF.

V usage is TRBV10-2 and J usage is TRBJ2-2; D is possibly TRBD1 (6 bases). Germline CDR1 reads WSHSY; CDR2 reads SAAADI. The V and J ends lost 4 bases and 5 bases respectively, with 8 bases between them. This CDR3 comprises 13 residues. CDR3 protein: CASSVGATGELFF. The CDR3 bases are TGCGCCAGCAGTGTGGGGGCTACCGGGGAGCTGTTTTTT.

J is TRBJ1-1 and V is TRBV7-9, with D uncertain. V lost 3 bases and J lost 5, with 7 bases in between. The CDR3 sequence is 12 residues long. CDR1 and CDR2 from the germline V gene are SEHNR and FQNEAQ (reference sequence). CDR3 protein: CASSFAGTEAFF. CDR3 bases: TGTGCCAGCAGCTTTGCCGGGACTGAAGCTTTCTTT.

The J gene is TRBJ2-3, the V gene TRBV5-1; tentatively, D is TRBD2 (5 bases). The CDR3 sequence is 14 residues long. Trimming removed 4 bases from V and 3 bases from J, with 12 bases in between. Germline lookup yields CDR1 SGHRS and CDR2 YFSETQ. The CDR3 nucleotides are TGCGCCAGCAGCATGGCTAGCCAGACAGATACGCAGTATTTT. Its translation: CASSMASQTDTQYF. The full variable domain, its missing parts supplied by reference TRBV5-1 and TRBJ2-3, is KAGVTQTPRYLIKTRGQQVTLSCSPISGHRSVSWYQQTPGQGLQFLFEYFSETQRNKGNFPGRFSGRQFSNSRSEMNVSTLELGDSALYLCASSMASQTDTQYFGPGTRLTVL.

This clone was found a few times. The chain recombines TRBV7-9 with TRBJ2-7; 7 nucleotides line up with TRBD1. V trimming: 5 bases; J trimming: 0 bases; junction bases outside the gene matches: 4. The CDR3 is 14 residues long. CDR1 is SEHNR, CDR2 FQNEAQ, per germline (reference sequence). CDR3 sequence (DNA): TGTGCCAGCAGCCAAGGACAGGCCTCCTACGAGCAGTACTTC. It encodes CASSQGQASYEQYF.

The sample holds one count of this clone. The V gene is TRBV12-3 or TRBV12-4, the J gene TRBJ2-3, with a weak D call TRBD1 (5 bases). Trimming stripped 3 bases from V and 6 bases from J, with 10 bases between. CDR3 length equals 13 residues. Here the CDR3 DNA reads TGTGCCAGCAGTTTCGTTGGGGCGGATACGCAGTATTTT. Its translation is CASSFVGADTQYF.

CDR3 nucleotides: TGTGCCAGCAGCTTAGCGACAGGAGCTGTGGGGACCCAGTACTTC. Its translation: CASSLATGAVGTQYF. The genes are TRBV7-9 and TRBJ2-5; D perhaps matches TRBD1 (6 bases). CDR1 is SEHNR, CDR2 FQNEAQ, per germline (reference sequence). V shed 0 bases and J shed 7 bases, with 15 bases lying between them. This CDR3 is 15 amino acids long.

The chain recombines TRBV7-9 with TRBJ2-3; D not certain. The ends were cut back, 5 bases at V and 0 bases at J, with 12 bases in the middle. The CDR3 has 15 amino acids. Germline V lookup: CDR1 SEHNR, CDR2 FQNEAQ (reference sequence). CDR3 protein: CASSPAGASTDTQYF. Written as DNA, the CDR3 is TGTGCCAGCAGCCCAGCCGGAGCTAGCACAGATACGCAGTATTTT. Full variable domain (outside the CDR3, taken from reference TRBV7-9 and TRBJ2-3): DTGVSQNPRHKITKRGQNVTFRCDPISEHNRLYWYRQTLGQGPEFLTYFQNEAQLEKSRLLSDRFSAERPKGSFSTLEIQRTEQGDSAMYLCASSPAGASTDTQYFGPGTRLTVL.

The chain recombines TRBV12-3 or TRBV12-4 with TRBJ2-7, with 8 bases fitting TRBD1. V shed 6 bases, J shed 5 bases, and the junction held 6 bases outside the gene matches. The CDR3 contains 13 residues. CDR3 loop: CASSRQGMNEQYF. In DNA form, the CDR3 reads TGTGCCAGCAGCAGACAGGGGATGAACGAGCAGTACTTC.